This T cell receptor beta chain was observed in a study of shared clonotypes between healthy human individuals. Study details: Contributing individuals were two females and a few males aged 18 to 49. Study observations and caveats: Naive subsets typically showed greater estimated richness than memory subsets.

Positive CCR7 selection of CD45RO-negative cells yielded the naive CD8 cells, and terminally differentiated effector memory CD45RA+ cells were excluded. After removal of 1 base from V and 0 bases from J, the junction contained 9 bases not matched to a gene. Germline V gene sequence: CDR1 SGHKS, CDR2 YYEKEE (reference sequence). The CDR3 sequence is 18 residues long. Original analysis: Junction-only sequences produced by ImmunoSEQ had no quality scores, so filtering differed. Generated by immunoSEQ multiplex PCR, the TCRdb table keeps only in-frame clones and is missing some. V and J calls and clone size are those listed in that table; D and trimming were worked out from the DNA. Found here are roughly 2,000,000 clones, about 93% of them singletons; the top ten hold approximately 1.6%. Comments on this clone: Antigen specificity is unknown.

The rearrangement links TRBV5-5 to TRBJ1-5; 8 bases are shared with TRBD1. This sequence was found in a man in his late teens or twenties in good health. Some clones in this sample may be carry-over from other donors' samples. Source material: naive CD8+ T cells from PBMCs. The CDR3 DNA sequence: TGTGCCAGCAGCTTGTTAGGACAGGGATTACTTAGCAATCAGCCCCAGCATTTT. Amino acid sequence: CASSLLGQGLLSNQPQHF.